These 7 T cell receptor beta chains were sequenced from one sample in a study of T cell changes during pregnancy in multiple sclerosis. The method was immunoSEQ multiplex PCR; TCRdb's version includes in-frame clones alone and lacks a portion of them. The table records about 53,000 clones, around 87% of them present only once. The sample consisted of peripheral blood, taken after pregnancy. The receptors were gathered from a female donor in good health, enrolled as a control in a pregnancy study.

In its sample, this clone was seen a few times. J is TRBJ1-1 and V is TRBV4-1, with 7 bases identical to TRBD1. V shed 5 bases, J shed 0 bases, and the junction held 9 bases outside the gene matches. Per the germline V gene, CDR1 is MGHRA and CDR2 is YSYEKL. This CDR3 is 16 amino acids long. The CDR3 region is CASSAKGQHLNTEAFF. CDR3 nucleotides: TGCGCCAGCAGCGCTAAGGGACAGCACTTGAACACTGAAGCTTTCTTT.

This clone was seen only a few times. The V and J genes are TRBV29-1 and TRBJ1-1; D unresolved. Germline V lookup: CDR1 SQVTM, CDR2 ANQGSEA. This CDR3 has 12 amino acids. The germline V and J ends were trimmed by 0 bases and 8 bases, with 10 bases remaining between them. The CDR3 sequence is CSVEDNRKEAFF. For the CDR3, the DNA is TGCAGCGTTGAAGATAACAGAAAGGAAGCTTTCTTT.

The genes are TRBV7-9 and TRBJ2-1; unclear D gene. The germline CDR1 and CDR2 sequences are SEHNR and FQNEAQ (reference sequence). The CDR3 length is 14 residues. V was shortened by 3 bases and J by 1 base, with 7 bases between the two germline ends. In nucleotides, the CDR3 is TGTGCCAGCAGCTTCGAGCCATCCTACAATGAGCAGTTCTTC. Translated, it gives CASSFEPSYNEQFF.

The CDR3 reads CASSGAGTSGTFEQFF. In DNA form, the CDR3 reads TGTGCCAGCAGCGGCGCCGGGACTAGCGGGACGTTTGAGCAGTTCTTC. The chain combines TRBV9 with TRBJ2-1; 13 bases are a match to TRBD2. J gave up 9 bases and V 3 bases, and 9 bases lay outside the gene matches. The CDR3 has 16 amino acids. Germline-derived CDR1 and CDR2 are SGDLS and YYNGEE.

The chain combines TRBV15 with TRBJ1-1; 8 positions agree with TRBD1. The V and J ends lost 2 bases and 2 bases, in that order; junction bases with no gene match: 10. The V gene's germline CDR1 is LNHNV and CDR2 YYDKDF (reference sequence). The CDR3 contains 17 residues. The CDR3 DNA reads TGTGCCACCAGCAGACGACAGGGGTGGGGGGCTAACACTGAAGCTTTCTTT. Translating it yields CATSRRQGWGANTEAFF.

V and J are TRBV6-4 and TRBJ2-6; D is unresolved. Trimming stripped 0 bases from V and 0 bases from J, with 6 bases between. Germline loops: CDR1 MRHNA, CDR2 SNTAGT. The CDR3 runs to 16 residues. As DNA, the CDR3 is TGTGCCAGCAGTGACTCGAGTCACTCTGGGGCCAACGTCCTGACTTTC. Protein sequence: CASSDSSHSGANVLTF.

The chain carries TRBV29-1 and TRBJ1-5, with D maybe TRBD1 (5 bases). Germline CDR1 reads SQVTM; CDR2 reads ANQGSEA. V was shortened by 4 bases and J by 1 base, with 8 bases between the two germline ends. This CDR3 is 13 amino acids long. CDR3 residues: CSVVGESNQPQHF. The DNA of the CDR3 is TGCAGCGTTGTAGGGGAAAGCAATCAGCCCCAGCATTTT.